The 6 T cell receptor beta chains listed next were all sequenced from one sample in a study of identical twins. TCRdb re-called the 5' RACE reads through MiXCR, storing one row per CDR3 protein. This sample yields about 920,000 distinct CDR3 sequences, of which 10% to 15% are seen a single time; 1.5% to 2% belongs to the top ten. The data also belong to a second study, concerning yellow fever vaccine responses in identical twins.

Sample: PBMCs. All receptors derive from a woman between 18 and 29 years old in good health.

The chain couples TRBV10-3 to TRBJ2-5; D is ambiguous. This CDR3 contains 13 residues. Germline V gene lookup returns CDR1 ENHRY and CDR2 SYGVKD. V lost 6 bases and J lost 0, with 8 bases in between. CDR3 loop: CAISVEYQETQYF. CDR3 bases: TGTGCCATCAGCGTGGAGTACCAAGAGACCCAGTACTTC.

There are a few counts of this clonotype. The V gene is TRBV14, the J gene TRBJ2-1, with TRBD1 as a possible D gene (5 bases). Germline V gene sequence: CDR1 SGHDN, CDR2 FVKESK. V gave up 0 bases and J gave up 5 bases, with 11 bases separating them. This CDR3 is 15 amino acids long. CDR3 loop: CASSQDWSRDNEQFF. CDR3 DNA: TGTGCCAGCAGCCAAGATTGGAGCAGGGACAATGAGCAGTTCTTC.

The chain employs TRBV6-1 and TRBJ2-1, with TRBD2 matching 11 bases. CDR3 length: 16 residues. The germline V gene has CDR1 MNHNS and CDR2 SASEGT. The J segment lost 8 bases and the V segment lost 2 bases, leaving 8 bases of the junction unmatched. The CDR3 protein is CASSERVAGGQYEQFF. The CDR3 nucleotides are TGTGCCAGCAGTGAACGGGTAGCGGGGGGGCAGTATGAGCAGTTCTTC.

The CDR3 sequence: CASSLGGFGLFF. As DNA, the CDR3 is TGTGCCAGCAGTTTGGGTGGTTTCGGGCTGTTTTTT. The genes are TRBV28 and TRBJ1-4; unclear D gene. With 3 bases removed from V and 14 bases from J, the gap between germline ends came to 13 bases. The CDR3 covers 12 residues. Germline-derived CDR1 and CDR2 are MDHEN and SYDVKM. Looking up the rest from reference TRBV28 and TRBJ1-4 gives the full variable domain: DVKVTQSSRYLVKRTGEKVFLECVQDMDHENMFWYRQDPGLGLRLIYFSYDVKMKEKGDIPEGYSVSREKKERFSLILESASTNQTSMYLCASSLGGFGLFFGSGTQLSVL.

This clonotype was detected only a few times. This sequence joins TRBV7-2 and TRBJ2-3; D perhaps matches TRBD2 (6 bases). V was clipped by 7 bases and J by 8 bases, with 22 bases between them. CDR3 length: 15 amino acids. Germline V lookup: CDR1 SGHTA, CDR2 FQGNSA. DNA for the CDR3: TGTGCCAGCACCGGGAACGCGGGAACGATTGGTACGCAGTATTTT. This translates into CASTGNAGTIGTQYF.

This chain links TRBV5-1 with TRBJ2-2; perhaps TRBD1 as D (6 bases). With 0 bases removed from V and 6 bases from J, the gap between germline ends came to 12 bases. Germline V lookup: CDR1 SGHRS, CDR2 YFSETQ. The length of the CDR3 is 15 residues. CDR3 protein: CASSLELAGAGELFF. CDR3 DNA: TGCGCCAGCAGCTTGGAGTTAGCAGGGGCCGGGGAGCTGTTTTTT.